Each of the 27 T cell receptor beta chains below was sequenced from the same sample in a study of OX40 agonist ivuxolimab in advanced cancers. Produced via immunoSEQ multiplex PCR; TCRdb's table is partial and in-frame only. Here the sample spans about 42,000 clones, 85% to 90% being singletons. This specimen was CD4+ or CD8+ T cells sorted from blood, taken in a trial of the OX40 agonist ivuxolimab. The source is an adult with an advanced solid tumor such as melanoma, head and neck, liver or kidney cancer.

The chain uses TRBV4-1 and TRBJ1-4; D remains unclear. Germline loops: CDR1 MGHRA, CDR2 YSYEKL. The V end lost 2 bases, the J end lost 0 bases, and 7 bases lay between the germline ends. This CDR3 contains 15 residues. Here the CDR3 reads CASSQRTATNEKLFF. CDR3 nucleotides: TGCGCCAGCAGCCAAAGGACGGCAACTAATGAAAAACTGTTTTTT.

This clone was detected once. J is TRBJ2-7 and V is TRBV19; the match to TRBD1 covers 8 bases. This CDR3 region has 15 residues. Trimming cost V 3 bases and J 4 bases; bases outside gene matches: 8. Germline values: CDR1 LNHDA, CDR2 SQIVND (reference sequence). Written as DNA, the CDR3 is TGTGCCAGTAGTATCGATAAGACAGGGGAATACGAGCAGTACTTC. Protein: CASSIDKTGEYEQYF.

The table lists this clone with a count of one. The genes are TRBV28 and TRBJ1-2; the match to TRBD1 covers 7 bases. The CDR3 runs 14 residues. V shed 6 bases and J 5 bases; nucleotides not matched to a gene: 9. Per the germline V gene, CDR1 is MDHEN and CDR2 is SYDVKM. CDR3 in amino acids: CASSSGTEVYGYTF. CDR3 in DNA: TGTGCCAGCAGCTCCGGGACAGAGGTTTATGGCTACACCTTC.

The V and J genes are TRBV21-1 and TRBJ2-7. TRBV21-1 is listed as a pseudogene. The CDR3 runs 16 residues. This CDR3 reads CASSKAGDPPHYEQYF. As DNA, the CDR3 is TGTGCCAGCAGCAAAGCGGGGGACCCACCTCACTACGAGCAGTACTTC.

This clone has a handful of counts. CDR3 nucleotides: TGTGCCAGTAGTAGACCGGAACAGGGATCCAATCAGCCCCAGCATTTT. Its protein is CASSRPEQGSNQPQHF. The rearrangement links TRBV19 to TRBJ1-5, with a weak D call TRBD1 (6 bases). CDR1 LNHDA and CDR2 SQIVND come from the germline V gene (reference sequence). CDR3 length: 16 amino acids. V lost 4 bases and J 3 bases, leaving 16 bases between the germline ends. The full variable domain, in which reference TRBV19 and TRBJ1-5 provide the parts outside the CDR3, is DGGITQSPKYLFRKEGQNVTLSCEQNLNHDAMYWYRQDPGQGLRLIYYSQIVNDFQKGDIAEGYSVSREKKESFPLTVTSAQKNPTAFYLCASSRPEQGSNQPQHFGDGTRLSIL.

The chain joins TRBV19 to TRBJ2-5; 13 bases agree with TRBD2. CDR1 LNHDA and CDR2 SQIVND come from the germline V gene (reference sequence). The CDR3 spans 15 residues. V lost 6 bases and J lost 4; bases outside the gene matches: 5. The CDR3 is CASRGTSGIGETQYF. The CDR3 DNA is TGTGCCAGTAGGGGGACTAGCGGGATTGGAGAGACCCAGTACTTC.

V usage is TRBV15 and J usage is TRBJ2-5; 12 bases map to TRBD2. The J call may not be correct, given that the DNA end is closer to TRBJ2-7. Germline-derived CDR1 and CDR2 are LNHNV and YYDKDF (reference sequence). This CDR3 has 17 residues. CDR3 nucleotides: TGTGCCACCAGCAGAGATTGGACTAGCGGGATGTCCTACGAGCAGTACTTC. This codes for CATSRDWTSGMSYEQYF.

The chain is built from TRBV25-1 and TRBJ1-2, with unresolved D. CDR3 length: 14 residues. Looked up from germline, CDR1 is MGHDK and CDR2 is SYGVNS. V shed 3 bases and J shed 7 bases, with 15 bases lying between them. Here the CDR3 reads CASSDPGPLGGYTF. The CDR3 bases are TGTGCCAGCAGTGATCCCGGGCCCTTAGGTGGCTACACCTTC.

The genes are TRBV6-4 and TRBJ1-3; 7 nucleotides match TRBD1. The junction had 30 bases not matched to a gene; V was cut back by 6 bases and J by 7 bases. Germline V gives CDR1 MRHNA, CDR2 SNTAGT. The CDR3 is made up of 21 amino acids. CDR3 sequence reads: CASSDPDRPTANRLERNTIYF. The CDR3 DNA follows: TGTGCCAGCAGCGACCCGGACAGGCCGACGGCTAACCGATTGGAGCGGAACACCATATATTTT.

The chain has TRBV28 and TRBJ1-2; no firm D call. V lost 3 bases, J lost 3 bases, and 8 bases lay in between. The CDR3 length is 13 residues. The V gene's germline CDR1 is MDHEN and CDR2 SYDVKM. Here the CDR3 reads CASSFGRYYGYTF. The CDR3 nucleotides are TGTGCCAGCAGTTTCGGCAGATACTATGGCTACACCTTC.

This chain joins TRBV28 and TRBJ2-3; the D gene is possibly TRBD1 (6 bases). V shed 1 base and J shed 0 bases, with 14 bases lying between them. The V gene's germline CDR1 is MDHEN and CDR2 SYDVKM. The CDR3 runs 17 residues. CDR3 in amino acids: CASSLYQGFPSTDTQYF. CDR3 in DNA: TGTGCCAGCAGTTTATACCAGGGGTTCCCTAGCACAGATACGCAGTATTTT.

The V gene is TRBV7-6, the J gene TRBJ1-6; no reliable D call. The CDR3 totals 13 residues. Trimming removed 0 bases from V and 4 bases from J, with 1 base in between. CDR1 is SGHVS and CDR2 is FNYEAQ in the germline V gene. The CDR3 here is CASSLAYNSPLHF. In DNA, the CDR3 is TGTGCCAGCAGCTTAGCTTATAATTCACCCCTCCACTTT.

This chain links TRBV10-3 with TRBJ1-4; a weak D match, TRBD1 (5 bases). The CDR3 sequence is 13 residues long. Germline V lookup: CDR1 ENHRY, CDR2 SYGVKD. V was pared by 2 bases and J by 10 bases, with 11 bases between. This chain's CDR3 is CAISEGRGGKLFF. Here the CDR3 DNA reads TGTGCCATCAGTGAGGGGAGGGGTGGAAAACTGTTTTTT.

The J gene is TRBJ1-2, the V gene TRBV5-1; D is possibly TRBD1 (6 bases). Germline CDR1 reads SGHRS; CDR2 reads YFSETQ. The CDR3 is 16 amino acids. V was cut by 4 bases and J by 4 bases, with 20 bases left in between. CDR3 loop: CASSLGTPDGIYGYTF. The DNA for the CDR3 is TGCGCCAGCAGCCTGGGGACACCGGACGGCATCTATGGCTACACCTTC.

The chain carries TRBV15 and TRBJ2-5; D could derive from TRBD1 or TRBD2 (5 bases each). Trimming took 0 bases from V and 7 from J, leaving 12 bases between them. In germline, CDR1 is LNHNV, CDR2 YYDKDF (reference sequence). This CDR3 is 14 amino acids long. CDR3 coding DNA: TGTGCCACCAGCAGAGATCTCGGGGCGGGGACCCAGTACTTC. This encodes CATSRDLGAGTQYF.

The gene calls are TRBV28 and TRBJ2-7, with D maybe TRBD1 (7 bases). V lost 6 bases to trimming and J lost 6 bases, with 21 bases between them. The germline CDR1 and CDR2 sequences are MDHEN and SYDVKM. This CDR3 comprises 15 residues. The CDR3: CASRPVQGTLVEQYF. The CDR3 DNA follows: TGTGCCAGCAGGCCGGTACAGGGGACTCTGGTCGAGCAGTACTTC. Full variable domain (missing parts from reference TRBV28 and TRBJ2-7): DVKVTQSSRYLVKRTGEKVFLECVQDMDHENMFWYRQDPGLGLRLIYFSYDVKMKEKGDIPEGYSVSREKKERFSLILESASTNQTSMYLCASRPVQGTLVEQYFGPGTRLTVT.

The genes are TRBV6-1 and TRBJ2-1; 8 nucleotides match TRBD1. V lost 5 bases and J lost 7; bases outside the gene matches: 7. This CDR3 spans 14 amino acids. Per the germline V gene, CDR1 is MNHNS and CDR2 is SASEGT. The CDR3: CASSNGQGLNEQFF. In nucleotides, the CDR3 is TGTGCCAGCAGTAATGGACAGGGTCTTAATGAGCAGTTCTTC.

The rearrangement joins TRBV4-3 to TRBJ1-4; TRBD1 might be the D (5 bases). This CDR3 region has 16 residues. V lost 0 bases and J lost 4, with 12 bases in between. Germline-derived CDR1 and CDR2 are LGHNA and YSLEER. The CDR3 protein is CASSQDGANLNEKLFF. The CDR3 region has the DNA TGCGCCAGCAGCCAAGACGGGGCCAACCTTAATGAAAAACTGTTTTTT.

The rearrangement joins TRBV19 to TRBJ2-2, with 9 positions matching TRBD2. Per the germline V gene, CDR1 is LNHDA and CDR2 is SQIVND (reference sequence). J lost 4 bases, V lost 3 bases, and 9 bases had no gene match. The CDR3 sequence is 17 residues long. The CDR3 is CASSISAAGGPTGELFF. The CDR3 DNA sequence: TGTGCCAGTAGTATTTCGGCAGCGGGAGGCCCCACCGGGGAGCTGTTTTTT.

The chain is built from TRBV30 and TRBJ2-2; D call uncertain. Germline V gene data show CDR1 as GTSNPN and CDR2 as SVGIG (reference sequence). Trimming took off 5 bases at V and 5 bases at J, with 6 bases between the two ends. The CDR3 spans 11 residues. The DNA for the CDR3 is TGTGCCTGGTACGGGACCGGGGAGCTGTTTTTT. It specifies CAWYGTGELFF. The whole variable domain, remainder taken from reference TRBV30 and TRBJ2-2, is SQTIHQWPATLVQPVGSPLSLECTVEGTSNPNLYWYRQAAGRGLQLLFYSVGIGQISSEVPQNLSASRPQDRQFILSSKKLLLSDSGFYLCAWYGTGELFFGEGSRLTVL.

The V call is TRBV7-8, the J call TRBJ2-1, with 15 bases identical to TRBD2. The germline V gene encodes CDR1 SGHVS and CDR2 FQNEAQ. V shed 4 bases and J 7 bases; nucleotides not matched to a gene: 14. CDR3 size: 19 residues. The CDR3 is CASSSGLAGGSSLGNEQFF. The DNA for the CDR3 is TGTGCCAGCAGCTCGGGACTAGCGGGAGGCTCCTCCCTAGGTAATGAGCAGTTCTTC. Complete variable domain (other parts from reference TRBV7-8 and TRBJ2-1): GAGVSQSPRYKVAKRGQDVALRCDPISGHVSLFWYQQALGQGPEFLTYFQNEAQLDKSGLPSDRFFAERPEGSVSTLKIQRTQQEDSAVYLCASSSGLAGGSSLGNEQFFGPGTRLTVL.

This chain uses TRBV6-5 with TRBJ2-3, with TRBD2 matching over 7 bases. There are 14 residues in the CDR3. From germline, CDR1 is MNHEY and CDR2 SVGAGI. J lost 3 bases, V lost 5 bases, and 5 bases had no gene match. CDR3 coding DNA: TGTGCCAGCAGTAGGCGGGGGTTGACAGATACGCAGTATTTT. Translated: CASSRRGLTDTQYF.

The chain joins TRBV28 to TRBJ1-2; TRBD1 is a possible D gene (5 bases). Trimming stripped 8 bases from V and 4 bases from J, with 14 bases between. Germline lookup yields CDR1 MDHEN and CDR2 SYDVKM. This CDR3 is 13 amino acids long. The CDR3, as DNA: TGTGCCAGCCTTCAGAGGGGTGGCTATGGCTACACCTTC. Residues: CASLQRGGYGYTF.

The V call is TRBV7-2, the J call TRBJ2-4; the match to TRBD1 covers 10 bases. Germline-derived CDR1 and CDR2 are SGHTA and FQGNSA. After removal of 1 base from V and 9 bases from J, the junction contained 6 bases not matched to a gene. This CDR3 region has 15 residues. In DNA, the CDR3 is TGTGCCAGCAGCTTAGTGGGTGGACAGGGGGGCATTCAGTACTTC. This gives the protein CASSLVGGQGGIQYF. Using reference TRBV7-2 and TRBJ2-4 for the parts outside the CDR3, the full variable domain is GAGVSQSPSNKVTEKGKDVELRCDPISGHTALYWYRQSLGQGLEFLIYFQGNSAPDKSGLPSDRFSAERTGGSVSTLTIQRTQQEDSAVYLCASSLVGGQGGIQYFGAGTRLSVL.

V usage is TRBV7-2 and J usage is TRBJ1-1; maybe TRBD1 (5 bases). Germline V gene sequence: CDR1 SGHTA, CDR2 FQGNSA. This CDR3 has 14 amino acids. The ends were cut back, 2 bases at V and 5 bases at J, with 12 bases in the middle. The CDR3 coding sequence is TGTGCCAGCAGCTTACACGGGGCTGAGACTGAAGCTTTCTTT. Its translation: CASSLHGAETEAFF. The full variable domain, in which reference TRBV7-2 and TRBJ1-1 provide the parts outside the CDR3, is GAGVSQSPSNKVTEKGKDVELRCDPISGHTALYWYRQSLGQGLEFLIYFQGNSAPDKSGLPSDRFSAERTGGSVSTLTIQRTQQEDSAVYLCASSLHGAETEAFFGQGTRLTVV.

The chain links TRBV6-1 to TRBJ1-2; possibly TRBD1 for D (6 bases). Germline loops: CDR1 MNHNS, CDR2 SASEGT. The CDR3 spans 14 residues. Deletions cut 3 bases from V and 6 bases from J, with 14 bases between. For the CDR3, the DNA is TGTGCCAGCAGTGATGGGGGCCCAGTAGATGGCTACACCTTC. It specifies CASSDGGPVDGYTF.

The chain is built from TRBV19 and TRBJ2-5; D tentatively fits TRBD1 or TRBD2 (5 bases each). Trimming removed 7 bases from V and 1 base from J, with 13 bases in between. The CDR3 has 14 residues. Germline CDR1 LNHDA, CDR2 SQIVND (reference sequence). CDR3 residues: CASKRGVGQETQYF. CDR3 coding DNA: TGTGCCAGTAAGAGGGGTGTAGGCCAAGAGACCCAGTACTTC.